This T cell receptor (beta chain) is drawn from a study of cytotoxic CD8 clonotypes in ibrutinib-treated CLL. The study's findings and limits: Public clonotypes, rarely seen, contracted or held steady on treatment.

Worth noting for this clone: Its target is not known.

Repertoires were generated with immunoSEQ multiplex PCR, while TCRdb's copy carries only in-frame clones and drops some. Of approximately 280,000 clones listed, 60% to 80% are singletons. The CDR3 loop spans 16 amino acids. V was clipped by 1 base and J by 10 bases, with 18 bases between them. Germline lookup yields CDR1 SGHDT and CDR2 YYEEEE. The TCR sequence derives from a human donor with chronic lymphocytic leukemia. The sample was PBMCs, taken at disease progression, from a patient treated with ibrutinib. The chain uses TRBV5-6 and TRBJ1-6; D ambiguous. CDR3 in DNA: TGTGCCAGCAGCTTGCCGGGGAGGCGCGATGACTCACCCCTCCACTTT. Its translation: CASSLPGRRDDSPLHF.